Sequencing of this T cell receptor (beta chain) was carried out in a study of OX40 agonist ivuxolimab in advanced cancers. Study-level information: People in dose escalation had one of these cancers: hepatocellular carcinoma, melanoma, renal cell or head and neck cancer.

Broader study findings: Some nonresponders additionally presented with little normalized T-cell clonal expansion. Near-lowest levels of clonal expansion characterized partial responders at 0.1-3.0 mg/kg.

Method: immunoSEQ multiplex PCR; TCRdb's copy keeps in-frame clones and lacks some. The data hold 54,000 or so clones, with about 80% observed a single time. Germline values: CDR1 SGHRS, CDR2 YFSETQ. This CDR3 is 18 amino acids long. The ends lost 2 bases at V and 8 bases at J; junction bases unmatched: 16. It was autoimmune disease history or systemic immunosuppression that excluded patients. Worth noting for this clone: Its antigen is undetermined.

The clonotype comes from an adult with an advanced solid tumor such as melanoma, head and neck, liver or kidney cancer. The chain couples TRBV5-1 to TRBJ1-2, with TRBD1 identical over 12 bases. The sample in question was CD4+ or CD8+ T cells sorted from blood, obtained in a trial of the OX40 agonist ivuxolimab. CDR3 in amino acids: CASSFKPSGTGGGEGYTF. The CDR3, as DNA: TGCGCCAGCAGCTTCAAACCCTCCGGGACAGGGGGCGGAGAAGGCTACACCTTC. The full variable domain, rest sourced from reference TRBV5-1 and TRBJ1-2, is KAGVTQTPRYLIKTRGQQVTLSCSPISGHRSVSWYQQTPGQGLQFLFEYFSETQRNKGNFPGRFSGRQFSNSRSEMNVSTLELGDSALYLCASSFKPSGTGGGEGYTFGSGTRLTVV.